A single sample is the source of the 14 T cell receptor beta chains below, sequenced in a study of blood T cells in healthy people across ages. Next came a second PCR, run for roughly 7 to 12 cycles, which used a sample-barcoded 5' primer along with a J-beta primer mix. TCRdb redid the calling of the 5' RACE reads with MiXCR, one entry per CDR3 protein. The sample lists about 840,000 distinct CDR3 sequences; almost 30% were seen once. Separately, the same data were catalogued under a study of T cells of mothers and their children.

Sequencing was performed on blood. The receptors were gathered from a woman aged 40 to 50 in good health.

This clonotype was seen a few times. V and J are TRBV5-1 and TRBJ2-7; 8 bases match TRBD1. V was clipped by 4 bases and J by 3 bases; unmatched bases: 9. Germline CDR1 is SGHRS and CDR2 is YFSETQ. The CDR3 consists of 15 residues. The CDR3: CASSPTTGDFYEQYF. In nucleotides, the CDR3 is TGCGCCAGCAGCCCGACGACAGGGGACTTCTACGAGCAGTACTTC. The full variable domain, rest sourced from reference TRBV5-1 and TRBJ2-7, is KAGVTQTPRYLIKTRGQQVTLSCSPISGHRSVSWYQQTPGQGLQFLFEYFSETQRNKGNFPGRFSGRQFSNSRSEMNVSTLELGDSALYLCASSPTTGDFYEQYFGPGTRLTVT.

As regards this clonotype: A much larger clonotype is one base distant, so this may be a read error. No conserved phenylalanine or tryptophan is present at the end of the CDR3, so a read error is the likely explanation. The chain has TRBV7-6 and TRBJ2-3; D uncertain. The V end was cut by 1 base, the J end by 6 bases, with 8 bases between. Per the germline V gene, CDR1 is SGHVS and CDR2 is FNYEAQ. The CDR3 spans 13 residues. CDR3 sequence reads: CASSLGVGDTQYC. The CDR3 nucleotides read TGTGCCAGCAGCTTAGGGGTCGGGGATACGCAGTATTGT.

The rearrangement links TRBV4-3 to TRBJ2-5, with a tentative D call TRBD2 (6 bases). The length of the CDR3 is 17 residues. V dropped 0 bases and J dropped 5 bases, with 19 bases sitting between them. Germline V gene lookup returns CDR1 LGHNA and CDR2 YSLEER. CDR3 protein: CASSQDVGTPGRETQYF. The CDR3 region has the DNA TGCGCCAGCAGCCAAGATGTCGGGACCCCAGGGAGGGAGACCCAGTACTTC.

This clonotype was picked up many times. The rearrangement links TRBV9 to TRBJ2-6; a weak D match, TRBD1 (5 bases). CDR1 and CDR2 (germline): SGDLS, YYNGEE. This CDR3 contains 16 residues. V lost 4 bases and J lost 0, with 11 bases in between. The CDR3: CASSSQTASGANVLTF. CDR3 coding DNA: TGTGCCAGCAGCTCTCAGACAGCCTCTGGGGCCAACGTCCTGACTTTC.

The genes are TRBV28 and TRBJ2-1; maybe TRBD1 (6 bases). Trimming pared 5 bases from V and 1 base from J, leaving 12 bases between. The CDR3 is made up of 15 amino acids. Per germline, CDR1 MDHEN and CDR2 SYDVKM. CDR3: CASSGSRGSYNEQFF. CDR3 nucleotides: TGTGCCAGCAGTGGGTCCAGGGGTTCCTACAATGAGCAGTTCTTC. The whole variable domain, remainder taken from reference TRBV28 and TRBJ2-1, is DVKVTQSSRYLVKRTGEKVFLECVQDMDHENMFWYRQDPGLGLRLIYFSYDVKMKEKGDIPEGYSVSREKKERFSLILESASTNQTSMYLCASSGSRGSYNEQFFGPGTRLTVL.

This clonotype was observed many times. The chain couples TRBV20-1 to TRBJ1-2; tentative D call: TRBD1 (5 bases). The CDR3 consists of 12 residues. The V end was cut by 3 bases, the J end by 8 bases, with 13 bases between. Germline-derived CDR1 and CDR2 are DFQATT and SNEGSKA (reference sequence). This chain's CDR3 is CSASFGGRGYTF. Written as DNA, the CDR3 is TGCAGTGCTAGTTTTGGGGGAAGAGGCTACACCTTC.

This chain joins TRBV6-2 or TRBV6-3 and TRBJ2-7; no clear D gene. The DNA end is a closer match to TRBJ2-5, so the J assignment may be wrong. The CDR3 is 11 amino acids. In germline, CDR1 is MNHEY, CDR2 SVGEGT. The CDR3 DNA reads as TGTGCCAGCAGTACCCTGCGGACCCAGTACTTC. This translates into CASSTLRTQYF.

This clonotype was seen ten or more times. The CDR3 DNA is TGTGCCAGCAGCCCATTGCTAGTTGACGAGCAGTACTTC. Its protein product is CASSPLLVDEQYF. J is TRBJ2-7 and V is TRBV7-9; D is undetermined. Trimming removed 5 bases at V and 5 bases at J, with 13 bases between. Per germline, CDR1 SEHNR and CDR2 FQNEAQ (reference sequence). The CDR3 is 13 amino acids. Full variable domain (rest looked up from reference TRBV7-9 and TRBJ2-7): DTGVSQNPRHKITKRGQNVTFRCDPISEHNRLYWYRQTLGQGPEFLTYFQNEAQLEKSRLLSDRFSAERPKGSFSTLEIQRTEQGDSAMYLCASSPLLVDEQYFGPGTRLTVT.

Remarks on this clonotype: The junction departs from germline at one end; a sequencing error may be responsible. The gene calls are TRBV29-1 and TRBJ2-7; D unresolved. Germline CDR1 is SQVTM and CDR2 is ANQGSEA. This CDR3 is 13 amino acids long. In DNA, the CDR3 is TGCGGCGTTGGATTGACCTCTACGAGTGAGCAGTACTTC. It is translated as CGVGLTSTSEQYF.

This clonotype was counted a single time. In DNA form, the CDR3 reads TGTGCCAGCAGTTTATCCGGGACAGGTCGTGGGAGCAATCAGCCCCAGCATTTT. Protein: CASSLSGTGRGSNQPQHF. The rearrangement links TRBV28 to TRBJ1-5; 8 nucleotides align to TRBD1. With 1 base clipped from V and 1 base from J, the junction kept 9 bases outside the gene matches. CDR1 MDHEN and CDR2 SYDVKM come from the germline V gene. The CDR3 extends over 18 amino acids. The full variable domain, completed using reference TRBV28 and TRBJ1-5, is DVKVTQSSRYLVKRTGEKVFLECVQDMDHENMFWYRQDPGLGLRLIYFSYDVKMKEKGDIPEGYSVSREKKERFSLILESASTNQTSMYLCASSLSGTGRGSNQPQHFGDGTRLSIL.

On this clonotype itself: Since a much larger clone is just one base distant, this may be a read error. The chain recombines TRBV6-2 or TRBV6-3 with TRBJ2-7; no clear D. V was shortened by 1 base and J by 3 bases, with 4 bases between the two germline ends. The germline V gene encodes CDR1 MNHEY and CDR2 SVGEGT. This CDR3 region has 12 residues. CDR3 region: CASSYWGYEQYF. The CDR3 region has the DNA TGTGCCAGCAGTTACTGGGGCTACGAGCAGTACTTC.

The chain has TRBV20-1 and TRBJ1-5, with D perhaps TRBD1 (5 bases). CDR1 and CDR2 (germline): DFQATT, SNEGSKA (reference sequence). V was cut by 3 bases and J by 7 bases, with 16 bases left in between. CDR3 size: 14 residues. CDR3 coding DNA: TGCAGTGCTAGGGGACCCTTCGACTTACAGCCCCAGCATTTT. Amino acids: CSARGPFDLQPQHF.

Turning to this clonotype: At one end, the junction sequence differs from germline, possibly due to a read error. The genes are TRBV27 and TRBJ1-2; 7 bases match TRBD1. The CDR3 runs to 15 residues. CDR1 MNHEY and CDR2 SMNVEV come from the germline V gene (reference sequence). The CDR3: CASGLQGQSVYGYTF. In DNA, the CDR3 is TGTGCCAGCGGTTTACAGGGACAGAGTGTATATGGCTACACCTTC.

This chain connects TRBV28 to TRBJ2-7, with 8 bases that match TRBD1. Germline V CDR1 and CDR2: MDHEN, SYDVKM. The J segment lost 7 bases and the V segment lost 4 bases, leaving 15 bases of the junction unmatched. The CDR3 totals 16 residues. CDR3 region: CASSSHTGGSRNEQYF. For the CDR3, the DNA is TGTGCCAGCAGTTCCCATACAGGGGGTAGTAGGAATGAGCAGTACTTC. Together with reference TRBV28 and TRBJ2-7, the CDR3 gives the full variable domain: DVKVTQSSRYLVKRTGEKVFLECVQDMDHENMFWYRQDPGLGLRLIYFSYDVKMKEKGDIPEGYSVSREKKERFSLILESASTNQTSMYLCASSSHTGGSRNEQYFGPGTRLTVT.